The 23 T cell receptor beta chains below were found in one sample sequenced in a study of PD-1 blockade in mismatch repair-deficient tumors. Sequencing used immunoSEQ multiplex PCR; TCRdb keeps in-frame clones, though not all of them. The sample yields 100,000 to 150,000 clones, around 87% seen once. The sample here was peripheral blood, taken 44 weeks after starting pembrolizumab. These receptors originate from an adult with mismatch repair-deficient cancer.

The genes are TRBV29-1 and TRBJ2-7, with no clear D. The germline V and J ends were trimmed by 5 bases and 5 bases, with 13 bases remaining between them. Germline CDR1 reads SQVTM; CDR2 reads ANQGSEA. This CDR3 has 12 amino acids. The CDR3 region is CSVLTVLHEQYF. DNA for the CDR3: TGCAGCGTTTTGACGGTTCTTCACGAGCAGTACTTC.

The chain has TRBV5-1 and TRBJ2-5; 13 nucleotides agree with TRBD2. Germline V CDR1 and CDR2: SGHRS, YFSETQ. The CDR3 consists of 16 residues. V shed 0 bases and J 5 bases; nucleotides not matched to a gene: 4. The CDR3 sequence is CASSLGLAGGLETQYF. Written as DNA, the CDR3 is TGCGCCAGCAGCTTGGGACTAGCGGGAGGTCTGGAGACCCAGTACTTC.

V and J are TRBV6-1 and TRBJ2-1; 8 bases align to TRBD2. The CDR3 spans 15 residues. Trimming took 6 bases from V and 4 from J; bases not matched to a gene: 8. Germline CDR1 MNHNS, CDR2 SASEGT. CDR3 DNA: TGTGCCAGCAGGGTAATAGCGGGATCTTACAATGAGCAGTTCTTC. Its protein product is CASRVIAGSYNEQFF.

The gene calls are TRBV10-1 and TRBJ2-7; a possible D gene is TRBD2 (5 bases). The V gene lost 0 bases and the J gene lost 1 base, with 10 bases spanning the gap. The CDR3 is made up of 15 amino acids. CDR1 and CDR2 from the germline V gene are WNHNN and SYGVQD (reference sequence). CDR3 sequence (DNA): TGCGCCAGCAGTGAGTCGGAGCGGTATTCCTACGAGCAGTACTTC. Its translation: CASSESERYSYEQYF.

The chain uses TRBV19 and TRBJ1-1; no reliable D call. V gave up 3 bases and J gave up 0 bases, with 17 bases separating them. This CDR3 has 17 amino acids. The germline V gene encodes CDR1 LNHDA and CDR2 SQIVND (reference sequence). CDR3 sequence (DNA): TGTGCCAGTAGTATGGGGTGGAGGGCCTCCATGAACACTGAAGCTTTCTTT. Translating gives CASSMGWRASMNTEAFF.

This clone has a handful of counts. This sequence joins TRBV30 and TRBJ1-2; D is ambiguous. Germline CDR1 reads GTSNPN; CDR2 reads SVGIG (reference sequence). V was trimmed by 2 bases and J by 4 bases, leaving 20 bases between them. The CDR3 is made up of 16 amino acids. The CDR3 DNA reads as TGTGCCTGGAGTAAGGTCGGGAGGGCCACACGCTATGGCTACACCTTC. Translating it yields CAWSKVGRATRYGYTF.

The chain links TRBV18 to TRBJ2-1, with D uncertain. V lost 1 base and J lost 6, with 1 base in between. Germline V gene data show CDR1 as KGHSH and CDR2 as LQKENI. The CDR3 contains 11 residues. CDR3 nucleotides: TGTGCCAGCTCACCACTCAATGAGCAGTTCTTC. Translated, it gives CASSPLNEQFF.

V and J are TRBV19 and TRBJ1-5; 9 nucleotides align to TRBD1. CDR1 is LNHDA, CDR2 SQIVND, per germline (reference sequence). The V and J ends lost 7 bases and 6 bases, in that order; junction bases with no gene match: 10. The CDR3 sequence is 15 residues long. Here the CDR3 DNA reads TGTGCCAGTACGAGGGACAGGGTACGTAGTCAGCCCCAGCATTTT. Residues: CASTRDRVRSQPQHF. The full variable domain, rest sourced from reference TRBV19 and TRBJ1-5, is DGGITQSPKYLFRKEGQNVTLSCEQNLNHDAMYWYRQDPGQGLRLIYYSQIVNDFQKGDIAEGYSVSREKKESFPLTVTSAQKNPTAFYLCASTRDRVRSQPQHFGDGTRLSIL.

The chain links TRBV6-6 to TRBJ2-7; perhaps TRBD1 as D (8 bases). Germline-derived CDR1 and CDR2 are MNHNY and SVGAGI (reference sequence). This CDR3 has 16 amino acids. V gave up 7 bases and J gave up 4 bases, with 23 bases separating them. The CDR3 DNA reads TGTGCCAGCACAGGGGGCCGGGTAGCGGGTGAATACGAGCAGTACTTC. This codes for CASTGGRVAGEYEQYF.

The rearrangement uses TRBV11-1 and TRBJ2-7; D might be TRBD2 (5 bases). The V gene's germline CDR1 is SGHAT and CDR2 FQDESV (reference sequence). The CDR3 is 17 amino acids. V was cut by 7 bases and J by 6 bases, with 28 bases left in between. The chain's CDR3 is CASTPTGPPGSLGEQYF. The CDR3 nucleotides are TGTGCCAGCACCCCTACCGGGCCCCCCGGGTCACTAGGCGAGCAGTACTTC.

A note on this clone: The identical CDR3 is also encoded by other nucleotide sequences in the sample. This rearrangement joins TRBV19 to TRBJ2-5, with D hard to call. CDR1 is LNHDA and CDR2 is SQIVND in the germline V gene (reference sequence). Trimming left V 4 bases short and J 4 bases short, with 4 bases between. This CDR3 has 11 amino acids. CDR3 sequence (DNA): TGTGCCAGTAGTAGTGGAGAGACCCAGTACTTC. The encoded protein is CASSSGETQYF.

The chain employs TRBV7-3 and TRBJ2-7, with a weak D call TRBD1 (6 bases). The CDR3 runs 16 residues. Germline V gene lookup returns CDR1 SGHTA and CDR2 FQGTGA. V was cut by 10 bases and J by 4 bases, with 26 bases left in between. CDR3 DNA: TGTGCCACCTGGGGTCTTGGCTCCAAAAGGGGGTACGAGCAGTACTTC. Its translation: CATWGLGSKRGYEQYF.

The CDR3 loop reads CASSLQGSNQPQHF. The CDR3 nucleotides read TGTGCCAGTAGTCTACAGGGTAGCAATCAGCCCCAGCATTTT. This sequence joins TRBV19 and TRBJ1-5; tentatively, D is TRBD1 (6 bases). CDR1 LNHDA and CDR2 SQIVND come from the germline V gene (reference sequence). This CDR3 spans 14 amino acids. Trimming left V 5 bases short and J 0 bases short, with 8 bases between.

The rearrangement uses TRBV30 and TRBJ2-7; D not resolved. V was shortened by 1 base and J by 6 bases, with 4 bases between the two germline ends. Germline V lookup: CDR1 GTSNPN, CDR2 SVGIG (reference sequence). There are 10 residues in the CDR3. The CDR3 DNA is TGTGCCTGGAGTGGAGGCGAGCAGTACTTC. Protein: CAWSGGEQYF.

This chain connects TRBV4-3 to TRBJ1-1; D is unresolved. Germline values: CDR1 LGHNA, CDR2 YSLEER. The CDR3 runs to 13 residues. With 4 bases removed from V and 1 base from J, the gap between germline ends came to 7 bases. CDR3 coding DNA: TGCGCCAGCAGCCCGGCGGGGAACACTGAAGCTTTCTTT. This translates into CASSPAGNTEAFF.

The chain is built from TRBV5-8 and TRBJ2-1; tentative D call: TRBD1 (5 bases). Germline V gene lookup returns CDR1 SGHTS and CDR2 YDEGEE. This CDR3 region has 12 residues. V shed 3 bases and J shed 7 bases, with 8 bases lying between them. The CDR3 region is CASSWAGNEQFF. In DNA, the CDR3 is TGTGCCAGCAGCTGGGCAGGGAATGAGCAGTTCTTC.

The table lists this clone with a count of one. The chain links TRBV6-1 to TRBJ2-7, with 8 bases identical to TRBD2. V lost 2 bases and J lost 0; bases outside the gene matches: 6. Looked up from germline, CDR1 is MNHNS and CDR2 is SASEGT. CDR3 length: 16 amino acids. CDR3 region: CASSETGGPRSYEQYF. The CDR3 DNA reads as TGTGCCAGCAGTGAAACGGGAGGGCCCCGCTCCTACGAGCAGTACTTC.

This clone is a singleton in its sample. The genes are TRBV29-1 and TRBJ2-5; 8 bases align to TRBD2. This CDR3 region has 13 residues. The ends lost 7 bases at V and 5 bases at J; junction bases unmatched: 9. Germline V gene sequence: CDR1 SQVTM, CDR2 ANQGSEA. The CDR3 DNA sequence: TGCAGCGCCTCCGGGACTAGTAGGGAGACCCAGTACTTC. It codes for CSASGTSRETQYF.

This clone was seen just once. This chain connects TRBV7-2 to TRBJ2-1, with D possibly being TRBD2 (6 bases). Germline CDR1 and CDR2: SGHTA and FQGNSA. The CDR3 runs to 17 residues. The V end was cut by 5 bases, the J end by 4 bases, with 21 bases between. The CDR3 is CASSLLWRVVAYNEQFF. The CDR3, as DNA: TGTGCCAGCAGCCTCCTGTGGAGGGTCGTGGCTTACAATGAGCAGTTCTTC.

The V call is TRBV6-5, the J call TRBJ2-7; D is uncertain. Trimming took 6 bases from V and 4 from J, leaving 7 bases between them. Germline CDR1 reads MNHEY; CDR2 reads SVGAGI. The CDR3 runs 11 residues. This chain's CDR3 is CASRLGYEQYF. For the CDR3, the DNA is TGTGCCAGCAGGCTCGGATACGAGCAGTACTTC.

The gene calls are TRBV10-3 and TRBJ1-2; D unclear. Germline V lookup: CDR1 ENHRY, CDR2 SYGVKD. This CDR3 has 14 residues. Trimming removed 2 bases at V and 4 bases at J, with 11 bases between. The CDR3 DNA is TGTGCCATCAGTGAGGGCGGGGTTGGCTATGGCTACACCTTC. Amino acids: CAISEGGVGYGYTF.

The chain recombines TRBV5-6 with TRBJ1-4; the match to TRBD1 covers 7 bases. Germline CDR1 reads SGHDT; CDR2 reads YYEEEE. V was clipped by 4 bases and J by 8 bases; unmatched bases: 8. The CDR3 extends over 14 amino acids. The CDR3 region has the DNA TGTGCCAGCAGCCCCTTAGGGACAGAAGAAAAACTGTTTTTT. Translated, it gives CASSPLGTEEKLFF.

This chain connects TRBV19 to TRBJ2-7; possibly TRBD1 for D (5 bases). CDR1 and CDR2 (germline): LNHDA, SQIVND (reference sequence). The CDR3 is made up of 17 amino acids. Trimming shortened V by 3 bases and J by 2 bases, and 20 bases separated the two germline ends. CDR3 in DNA: TGTGCCAGTAGTATTTTGCCGCGAGTGACAGAAACCTACGAGCAGTACTTC. Its protein product is CASSILPRVTETYEQYF. Together with reference TRBV19 and TRBJ2-7, the CDR3 gives the full variable domain: DGGITQSPKYLFRKEGQNVTLSCEQNLNHDAMYWYRQDPGQGLRLIYYSQIVNDFQKGDIAEGYSVSREKKESFPLTVTSAQKNPTAFYLCASSILPRVTETYEQYFGPGTRLTVT.